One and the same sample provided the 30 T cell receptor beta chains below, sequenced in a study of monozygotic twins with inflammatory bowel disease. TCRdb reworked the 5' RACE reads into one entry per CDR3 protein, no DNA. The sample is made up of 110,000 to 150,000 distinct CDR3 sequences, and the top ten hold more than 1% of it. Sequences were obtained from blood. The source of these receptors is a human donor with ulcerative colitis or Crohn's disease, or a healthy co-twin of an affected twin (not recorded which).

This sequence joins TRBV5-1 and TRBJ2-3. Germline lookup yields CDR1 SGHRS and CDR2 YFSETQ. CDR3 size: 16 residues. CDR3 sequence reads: CASSLGLGTSTDTQYF.

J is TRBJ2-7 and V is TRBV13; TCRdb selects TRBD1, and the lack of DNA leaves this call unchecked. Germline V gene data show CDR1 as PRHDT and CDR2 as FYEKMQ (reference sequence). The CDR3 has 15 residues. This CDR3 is CASSQGRETVYEQYF.

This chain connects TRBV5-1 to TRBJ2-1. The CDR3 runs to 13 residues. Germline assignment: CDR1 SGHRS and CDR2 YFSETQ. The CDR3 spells CASSYSSYNEQFF.

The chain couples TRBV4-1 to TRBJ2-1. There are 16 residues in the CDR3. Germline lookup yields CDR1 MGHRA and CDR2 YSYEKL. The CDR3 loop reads CASSQVGVSSYNEQFF.

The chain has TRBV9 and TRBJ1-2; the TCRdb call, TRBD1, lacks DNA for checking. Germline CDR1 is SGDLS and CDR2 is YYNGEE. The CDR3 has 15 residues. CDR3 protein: CASSVDRGQNYGYTF.

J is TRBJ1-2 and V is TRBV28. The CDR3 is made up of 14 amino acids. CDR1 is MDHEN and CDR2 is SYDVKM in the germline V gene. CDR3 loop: CASKARDGYYGYTF.

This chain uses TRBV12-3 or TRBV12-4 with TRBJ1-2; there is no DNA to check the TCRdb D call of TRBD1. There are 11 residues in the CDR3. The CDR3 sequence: CASSPGRDYTF.

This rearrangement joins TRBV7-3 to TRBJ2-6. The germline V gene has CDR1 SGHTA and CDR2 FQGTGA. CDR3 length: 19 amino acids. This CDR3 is CASSLVPTVQHSGANVLTF.

The CDR3 spells CASSQSPGAYNSPLHF. The chain links TRBV4-3 to TRBJ1-6. The CDR3 covers 16 residues. Germline CDR1 and CDR2: LGHNA and YSLEER.

CDR3 sequence reads: CASSQRLAGSVTDTQYF. This chain joins TRBV18 and TRBJ2-3; TCRdb outputs TRBD2, but without DNA this stays unchecked. There are 17 residues in the CDR3. CDR1 is KGHSH, CDR2 LQKENI, per germline.

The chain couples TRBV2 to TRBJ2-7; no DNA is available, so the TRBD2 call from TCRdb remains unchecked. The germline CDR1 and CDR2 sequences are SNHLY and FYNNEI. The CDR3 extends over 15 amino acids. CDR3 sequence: CASTLRTSGTYEQYF.

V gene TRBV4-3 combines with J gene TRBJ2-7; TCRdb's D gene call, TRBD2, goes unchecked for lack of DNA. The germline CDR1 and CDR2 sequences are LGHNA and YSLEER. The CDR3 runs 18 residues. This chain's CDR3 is CASSHPVGPSGVSYEQYF.

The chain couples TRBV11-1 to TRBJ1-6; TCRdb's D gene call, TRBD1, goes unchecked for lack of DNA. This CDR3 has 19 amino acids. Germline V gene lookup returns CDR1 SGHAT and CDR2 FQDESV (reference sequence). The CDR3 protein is CASSLGPFTGTGDNSPLHF.

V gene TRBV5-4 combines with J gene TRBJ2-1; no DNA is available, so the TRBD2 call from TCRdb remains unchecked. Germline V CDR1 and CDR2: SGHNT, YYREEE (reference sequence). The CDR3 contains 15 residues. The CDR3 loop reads CASSLGQAGVGEQFF.

CDR3 protein: CASSFQWNEQYF. This chain joins TRBV12-3 or TRBV12-4 and TRBJ2-7. CDR3 length: 12 residues.

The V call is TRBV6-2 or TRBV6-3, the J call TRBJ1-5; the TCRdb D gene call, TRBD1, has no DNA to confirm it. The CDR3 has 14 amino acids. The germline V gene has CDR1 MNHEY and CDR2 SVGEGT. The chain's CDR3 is CASRKGAGREAQHF.

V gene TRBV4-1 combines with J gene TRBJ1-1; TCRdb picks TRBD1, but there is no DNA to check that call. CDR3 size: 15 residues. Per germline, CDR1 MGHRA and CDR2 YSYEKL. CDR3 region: CASSFQTGMNTEAFF.

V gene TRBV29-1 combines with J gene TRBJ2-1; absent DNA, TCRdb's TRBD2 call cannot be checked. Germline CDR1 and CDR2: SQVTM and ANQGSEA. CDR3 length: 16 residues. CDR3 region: CSVEGVGSGRGNEQFF.

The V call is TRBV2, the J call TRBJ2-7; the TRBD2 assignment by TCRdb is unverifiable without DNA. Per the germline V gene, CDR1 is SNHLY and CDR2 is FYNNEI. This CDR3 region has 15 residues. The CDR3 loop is CASRAGTSDTYEQYF. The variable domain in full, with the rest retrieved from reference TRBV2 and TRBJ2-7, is EPEVTQTPSHQVTQMGQEVILRCVPISNHLYFYWYRQILGQKVEFLVSFYNNEISEKSEIFDDQFSVERPDGSNFTLKIRSTKLEDSAMYFCASRAGTSDTYEQYFGPGTRLTVT.

CDR3: CASSGTSGSIDTGELFF. The chain recombines TRBV28 with TRBJ2-2; absent DNA, TCRdb's TRBD2 call cannot be checked. The CDR3 covers 17 residues. CDR1 and CDR2 from the germline V gene are MDHEN and SYDVKM.

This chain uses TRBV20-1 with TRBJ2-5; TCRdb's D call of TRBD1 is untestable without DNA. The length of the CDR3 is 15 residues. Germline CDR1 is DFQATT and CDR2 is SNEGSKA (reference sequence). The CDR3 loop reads CSAAQLTGQQETQYF.

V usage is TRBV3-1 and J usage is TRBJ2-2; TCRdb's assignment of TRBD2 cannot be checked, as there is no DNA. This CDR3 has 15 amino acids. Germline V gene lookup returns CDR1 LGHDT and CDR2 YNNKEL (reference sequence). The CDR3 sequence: CASSLGGPNTGELFF. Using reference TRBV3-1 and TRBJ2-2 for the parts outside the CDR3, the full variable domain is DTAVSQTPKYLVTQMGNDKSIKCEQNLGHDTMYWYKQDSKKFLKIMFSYNNKELIINETVPNRFSPKSPDKAHLNLHINSLELGDSAVYFCASSLGGPNTGELFFGEGSRLTVL.

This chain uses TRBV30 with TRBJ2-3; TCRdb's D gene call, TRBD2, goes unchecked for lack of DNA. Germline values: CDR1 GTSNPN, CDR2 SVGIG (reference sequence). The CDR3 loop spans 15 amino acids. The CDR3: CAWSVSAGFSDTQYF.

CDR3 loop: CASSQGTTGNTIYF. The chain employs TRBV5-1 and TRBJ1-3; the D call from TCRdb, TRBD1, cannot be confirmed without DNA. The CDR3 is made up of 14 amino acids. In germline, CDR1 is SGHRS, CDR2 YFSETQ.

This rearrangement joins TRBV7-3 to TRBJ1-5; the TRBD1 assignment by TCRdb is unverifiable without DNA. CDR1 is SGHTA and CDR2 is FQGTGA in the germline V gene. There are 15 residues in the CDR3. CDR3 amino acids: CASSLKGGWNQPQHF.

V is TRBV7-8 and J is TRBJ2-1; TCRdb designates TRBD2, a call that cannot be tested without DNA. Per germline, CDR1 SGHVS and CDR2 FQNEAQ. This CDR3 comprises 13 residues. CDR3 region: CASSLAGGPWQFF.

The CDR3 region is CASSPYGLASYEQYF. The chain recombines TRBV9 with TRBJ2-7; TCRdb designates TRBD2, a call that cannot be tested without DNA. This CDR3 is 15 amino acids long. Germline values: CDR1 SGDLS, CDR2 YYNGEE.

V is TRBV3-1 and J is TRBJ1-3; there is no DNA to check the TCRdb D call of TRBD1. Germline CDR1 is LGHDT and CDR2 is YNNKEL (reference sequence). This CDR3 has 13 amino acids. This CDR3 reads CASSGAGPNTIYF.

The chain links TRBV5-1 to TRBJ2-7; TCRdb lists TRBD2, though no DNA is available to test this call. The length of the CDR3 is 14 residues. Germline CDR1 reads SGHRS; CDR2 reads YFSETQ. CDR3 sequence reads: CASSGGLAVYEQYF.

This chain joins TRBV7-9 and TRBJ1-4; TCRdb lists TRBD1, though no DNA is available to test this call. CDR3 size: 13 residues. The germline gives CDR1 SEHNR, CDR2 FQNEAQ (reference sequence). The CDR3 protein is CASVQGTNEKLFF.